This TCR beta chain emerged from a study of vaccination and CD4 T cells after COVID-19. Study as a whole: Post-vaccine sampling followed dose two by a median about 72 days (range 14 to 241). Overlapping spike peptides of SARS-CoV-2, HCoV-NL63, HCoV-OC43 and HCoV-229E were used, and cells were stimulated with them.

The treatment here: roughly 10-day PBMC culture with coronavirus spike peptide pools or control peptides (ViraFEST assay). ViraFEST used peptide pools to expand antigen-specific T cells and subsequently sequenced their TCRs. This clonotype was picked up a small number of times. What it binds is not known. Study results and caveats: Among reactive clones from convalescent patients, a median around 84% appeared only post-vaccination.

Sequencing of the DNA from cultured CD4+ T cells was carried out with the Oncomine TCR Beta short-read assay. Each CDR3 protein is one row after TCRdb ran MiXCR on the PCR reads. The sample comprises some 15,000 distinct CDR3 sequences, 25% to 35% of which are singletons, and roughly a fifth rests with the top ten. Trimming removed 6 bases from V and 4 bases from J; junction bases left unmatched: 11. Germline values: CDR1 LNHDA, CDR2 SQIVND (reference sequence). This CDR3 comprises 15 residues. The J gene is TRBJ1-2, the V gene TRBV19; 7 bases match TRBD1. The clonotype comes from a human donor with COVID-19. Sample: cultured CD4+ T cells from blood. CDR3 DNA: TGTGCCAGTAGCCTTCCGGGACAGAAAACCTATGGCTACACCTTC. This translates into CASSLPGQKTYGYTF.